This TCR beta chain derives from a study of OX40 agonist ivuxolimab in advanced cancers. Whole-study context: The study enrolled dose-escalation patients with hepatocellular carcinoma, melanoma, renal cell or head and neck cancer.

Study-wide results and caveats: CD8+ T cells were the subset that, on average, had more expanded clones than CD4+.

CDR3 length: 15 amino acids. Trimming pared 2 bases from V and 0 bases from J, leaving 11 bases between. The germline V gene encodes CDR1 SGHNT and CDR2 YYREEE (reference sequence). Autoimmune disease history or systemic immunosuppression barred patients. Here immunoSEQ multiplex PCR was the method, and the copy in TCRdb shows in-frame clones only, minus some. The sample contains over 70,000 clones, around 90% of which appear only once. Concerning this clone itself: Antigen: not known.

The rearrangement links TRBV5-4 to TRBJ2-5; no reliable D call. Sequenced material: CD4+ or CD8+ T cells sorted from blood, taken in a trial of the OX40 agonist ivuxolimab. The receptor's source is an adult with an advanced solid tumor such as melanoma, head and neck, liver or kidney cancer. CDR3: CASSLHASYQETQYF. In nucleotides, the CDR3 is TGTGCCAGCAGCTTACACGCTTCGTACCAAGAGACCCAGTACTTC. Full variable domain (missing parts from reference TRBV5-4 and TRBJ2-5): ETGVTQSPTHLIKTRGQQVTLRCSSQSGHNTVSWYQQALGQGPQFIFQYYREEENGRGNFPPRFSGLQFPNYSSELNVNALELDDSALYLCASSLHASYQETQYFGPGTRLLVL.